Shown below are 3 T cell receptor beta chains from a single sample sequenced in a study of cytotoxic CD8 clonotypes in ibrutinib-treated CLL. Method: immunoSEQ multiplex PCR; TCRdb's copy keeps in-frame clones and lacks some. In the table there are fewer than 400,000 clones, over 60% of which are singletons. Here the sequenced sample was PBMCs, taken after 36 months of ibrutinib treatment. These receptors were obtained from a human donor with chronic lymphocytic leukemia.

The rearrangement joins TRBV5-1 to TRBJ2-7; D unclear. The CDR3 covers 17 residues. In germline, CDR1 is SGHRS, CDR2 YFSETQ. Between the trimmed V and J ends, which lost 2 bases and 3 bases, there was a span of 21 bases. The DNA for the CDR3 is TGCGCCAGCAGCTTAGGACGGTCCGAAACCTACCACTACGAGCAGTACTTC. Its protein is CASSLGRSETYHYEQYF.

The gene calls are TRBV27 and TRBJ2-5; D may be TRBD1 (6 bases). V lost 8 bases and J 5 bases, leaving 21 bases between the germline ends. In germline, CDR1 is MNHEY, CDR2 SMNVEV (reference sequence). The CDR3 length is 15 residues. CDR3: CASYDPGHSDETQYF. CDR3 bases: TGTGCCAGCTACGATCCGGGACATAGTGATGAGACCCAGTACTTC.

The rearrangement uses TRBV14 and TRBJ2-1, with D hard to call. The CDR3 length is 14 residues. Germline V gene data show CDR1 as SGHDN and CDR2 as FVKESK. Trimming removed 2 bases at V and 4 bases at J, with 9 bases between. The CDR3 nucleotides read TGTGCCAGCAGCCAATCGGATATGTACAATGAGCAGTTCTTC. It is translated as CASSQSDMYNEQFF.